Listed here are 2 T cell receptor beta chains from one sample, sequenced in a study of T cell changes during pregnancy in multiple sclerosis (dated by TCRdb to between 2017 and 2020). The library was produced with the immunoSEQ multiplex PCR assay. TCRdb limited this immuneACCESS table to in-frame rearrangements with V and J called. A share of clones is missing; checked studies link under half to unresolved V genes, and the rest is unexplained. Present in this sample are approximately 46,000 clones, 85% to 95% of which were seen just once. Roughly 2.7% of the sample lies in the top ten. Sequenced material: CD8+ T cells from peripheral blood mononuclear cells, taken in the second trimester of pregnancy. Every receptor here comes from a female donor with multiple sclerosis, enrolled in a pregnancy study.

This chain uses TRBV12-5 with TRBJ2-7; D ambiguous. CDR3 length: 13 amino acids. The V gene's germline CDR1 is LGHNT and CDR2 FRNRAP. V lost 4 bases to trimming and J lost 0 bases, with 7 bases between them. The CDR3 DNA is TGTGCTAGTGGTTCTCCCGGCTCCTACGAGCAGTACTTC. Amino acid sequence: CASGSPGSYEQYF.

The CDR3 nucleotides are TGTGCCAGCAGGCAAACAGGGGACACTGAAGCTTTCTTT. Translated: CASRQTGDTEAFF. The V gene is TRBV2, the J gene TRBJ1-1, with 7 positions matching TRBD1. The V gene's germline CDR1 is SNHLY and CDR2 FYNNEI. The V and J ends lost 6 bases and 3 bases, in that order; junction bases with no gene match: 4. There are 13 residues in the CDR3.